The present TCR beta chain was sequenced within a study of cytomegalovirus exposure and HLA in healthy donors. Background on the study: Earlier results showed approximately 110 million unique TCR beta sequences derived from some 190 million T cells.

Vbeta (60) and Jbeta (13) primers were used in the PCR. Here immunoSEQ multiplex PCR was the method, and the copy in TCRdb shows in-frame clones only, minus some. The table includes about 200,000 clones, 70% to 90% detected once. Findings and caveats of the study: Researchers reported that a few CMV-associated chains were confirmed in vitro as CMV antigen-specific.

This clone appeared once. Its antigen remains unidentified. What was sequenced was PBMCs. The TCR sequence derives from a woman younger than 45 in good health and CMV-seronegative.

CDR3 loop: CAWSAQGDTQYF. CDR3 DNA sequence: TGTGCCTGGAGTGCACAGGGGGATACGCAGTATTTT. The chain recombines TRBV30 with TRBJ2-3, with 7 bases matching TRBD1. Germline lookup yields CDR1 GTSNPN and CDR2 SVGIG (reference sequence). After removal of 1 base from V and 6 bases from J, the junction contained 1 base not matched to a gene. CDR3 length: 12 residues.